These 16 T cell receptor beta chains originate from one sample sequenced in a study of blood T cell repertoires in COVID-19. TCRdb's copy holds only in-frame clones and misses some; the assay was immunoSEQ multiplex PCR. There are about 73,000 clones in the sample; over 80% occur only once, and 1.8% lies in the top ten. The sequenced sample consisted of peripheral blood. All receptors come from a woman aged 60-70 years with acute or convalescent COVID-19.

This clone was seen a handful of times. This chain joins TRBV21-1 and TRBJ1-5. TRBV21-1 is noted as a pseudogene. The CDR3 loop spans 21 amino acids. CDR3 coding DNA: TGTGCCAGCAGCACACGTACGGGGGGAGGGACACTTTCTTCATTAAATCAGCCCCAGCATTTT. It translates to CASSTRTGGGTLSSLNQPQHF.

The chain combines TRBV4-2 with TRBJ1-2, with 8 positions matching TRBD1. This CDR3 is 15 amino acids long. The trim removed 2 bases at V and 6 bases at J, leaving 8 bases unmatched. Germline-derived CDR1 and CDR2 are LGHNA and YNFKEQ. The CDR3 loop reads CASSQQGAGRDGYTF. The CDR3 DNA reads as TGTGCCAGCAGCCAACAGGGGGCGGGTCGTGATGGCTACACCTTC.

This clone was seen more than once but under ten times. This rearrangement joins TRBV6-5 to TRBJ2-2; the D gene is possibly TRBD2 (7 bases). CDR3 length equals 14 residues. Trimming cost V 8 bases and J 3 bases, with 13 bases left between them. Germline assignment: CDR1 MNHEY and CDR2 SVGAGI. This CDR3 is CASAPGGYTGELFF. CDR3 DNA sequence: TGTGCCAGCGCACCGGGGGGCTACACCGGGGAGCTGTTTTTT.

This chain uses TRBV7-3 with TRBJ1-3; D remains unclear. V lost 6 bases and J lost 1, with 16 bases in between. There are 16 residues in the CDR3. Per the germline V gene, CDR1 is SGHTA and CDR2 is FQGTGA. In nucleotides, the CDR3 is TGTGCCAGCAGGCTCACGGGATCCGTATCTGGAAACACCATATATTTT. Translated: CASRLTGSVSGNTIYF.

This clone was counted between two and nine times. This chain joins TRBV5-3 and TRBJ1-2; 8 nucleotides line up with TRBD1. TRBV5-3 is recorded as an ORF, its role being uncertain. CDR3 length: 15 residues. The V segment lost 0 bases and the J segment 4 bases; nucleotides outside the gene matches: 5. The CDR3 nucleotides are TGTGCCAGAAGCTTGGGGGAGGGACAGGTCTATGGCTACACCTTC. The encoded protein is CARSLGEGQVYGYTF.

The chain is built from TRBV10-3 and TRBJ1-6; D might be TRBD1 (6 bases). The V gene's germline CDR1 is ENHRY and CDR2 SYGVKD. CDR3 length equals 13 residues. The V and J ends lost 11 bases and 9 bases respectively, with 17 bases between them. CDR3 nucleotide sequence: TGTGCCGTCGCACAGGGAGATGGTTCACCCCTCCACTTT. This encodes CAVAQGDGSPLHF.

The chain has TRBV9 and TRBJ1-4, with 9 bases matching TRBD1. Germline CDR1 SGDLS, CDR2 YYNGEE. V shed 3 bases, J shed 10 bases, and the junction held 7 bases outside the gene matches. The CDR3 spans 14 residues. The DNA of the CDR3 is TGTGCCAGCAGCGCCACAGGGGGCGGGGGAAAACTGTTTTTT. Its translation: CASSATGGGGKLFF.

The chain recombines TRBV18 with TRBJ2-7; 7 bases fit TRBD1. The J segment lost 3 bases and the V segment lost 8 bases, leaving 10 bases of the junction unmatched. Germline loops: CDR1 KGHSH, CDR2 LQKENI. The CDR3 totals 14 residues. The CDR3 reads CASRRQGPVYEQYF. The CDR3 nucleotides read TGTGCCAGCCGGAGACAGGGCCCTGTCTACGAGCAGTACTTC. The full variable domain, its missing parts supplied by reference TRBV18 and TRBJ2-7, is NAGVMQNPRHLVRRRGQEARLRCSPMKGHSHVYWYRQLPEEGLKFMVYLQKENIIDESGMPKERFSAEFPKEGPSILRIQQVVRGDSAAYFCASRRQGPVYEQYFGPGTRLTVT.

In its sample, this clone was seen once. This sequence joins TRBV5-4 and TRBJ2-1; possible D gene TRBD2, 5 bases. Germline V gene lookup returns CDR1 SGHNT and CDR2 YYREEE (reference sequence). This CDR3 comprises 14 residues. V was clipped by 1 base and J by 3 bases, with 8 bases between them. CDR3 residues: CASSLLGIYNEQFF. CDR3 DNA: TGTGCCAGCAGCTTGCTCGGGATCTACAATGAGCAGTTCTTC. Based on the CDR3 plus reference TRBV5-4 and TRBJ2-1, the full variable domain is ETGVTQSPTHLIKTRGQQVTLRCSSQSGHNTVSWYQQALGQGPQFIFQYYREEENGRGNFPPRFSGLQFPNYSSELNVNALELDDSALYLCASSLLGIYNEQFFGPGTRLTVL.

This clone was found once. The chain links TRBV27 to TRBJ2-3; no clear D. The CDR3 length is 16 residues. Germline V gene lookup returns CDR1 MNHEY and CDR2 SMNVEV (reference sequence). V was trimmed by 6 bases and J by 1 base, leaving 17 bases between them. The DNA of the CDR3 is TGTGCCAGCAGCCCCAGACTTGCCCGGGGCACAGATACGCAGTATTTT. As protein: CASSPRLARGTDTQYF.

The chain's CDR3 is CASSVPTGSSTANTGELFF. For the CDR3, the DNA is TGTGCCAGCAGCGTACCAACCGGGAGTTCCACCGCGAACACCGGGGAGCTGTTTTTT. V usage is TRBV9 and J usage is TRBJ2-2; D might be TRBD2 (6 bases). Germline V gene lookup returns CDR1 SGDLS and CDR2 YYNGEE. This CDR3 is built from 19 residues. V lost 1 base and J 0 bases, leaving 19 bases between the germline ends. Together with reference TRBV9 and TRBJ2-2, the CDR3 gives the full variable domain: DSGVTQTPKHLITATGQRVTLRCSPRSGDLSVYWYQQSLDQGLQFLIQYYNGEERAKGNILERFSAQQFPDLHSELNLSSLELGDSALYFCASSVPTGSSTANTGELFFGEGSRLTVL.

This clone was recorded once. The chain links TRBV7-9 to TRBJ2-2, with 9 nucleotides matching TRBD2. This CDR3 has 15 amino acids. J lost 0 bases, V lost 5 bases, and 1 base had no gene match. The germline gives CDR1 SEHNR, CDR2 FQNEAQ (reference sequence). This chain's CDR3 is CASSPSGTNTGELFF. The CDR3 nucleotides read TGTGCCAGCAGCCCTAGCGGGACGAACACCGGGGAGCTGTTTTTT.

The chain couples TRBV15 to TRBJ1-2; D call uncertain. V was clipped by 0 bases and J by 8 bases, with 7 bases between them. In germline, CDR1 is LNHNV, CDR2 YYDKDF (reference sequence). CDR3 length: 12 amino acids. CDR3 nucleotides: TGTGCCACCAGCAGAGAAGGGAGAGGCTACACCTTC. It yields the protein CATSREGRGYTF.

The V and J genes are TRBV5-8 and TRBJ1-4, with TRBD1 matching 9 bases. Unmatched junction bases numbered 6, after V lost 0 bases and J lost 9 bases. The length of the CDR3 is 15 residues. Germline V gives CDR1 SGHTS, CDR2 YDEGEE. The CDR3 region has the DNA TGTGCCAGCAGCTTGGGTGGGACAGGGAGCCAAAAACTGTTTTTT. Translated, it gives CASSLGGTGSQKLFF.

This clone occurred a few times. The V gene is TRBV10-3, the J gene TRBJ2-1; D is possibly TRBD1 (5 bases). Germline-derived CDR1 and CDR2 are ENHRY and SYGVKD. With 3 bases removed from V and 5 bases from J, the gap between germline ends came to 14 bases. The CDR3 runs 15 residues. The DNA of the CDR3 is TGTGCCATCAGTGAACAGGCCCTCCATAACAATGAGCAGTTCTTC. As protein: CAISEQALHNNEQFF.

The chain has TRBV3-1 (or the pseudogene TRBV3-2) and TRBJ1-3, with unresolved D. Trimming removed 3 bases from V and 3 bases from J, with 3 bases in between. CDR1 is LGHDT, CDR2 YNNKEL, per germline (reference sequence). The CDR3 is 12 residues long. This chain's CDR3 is CASSHGGNTIYF. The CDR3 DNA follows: TGTGCCAGCAGCCACGGTGGAAACACCATATATTTT.